This T cell receptor (beta chain) is from a study of T cells in Graves' hyperthyroidism and ophthalmopathy (dated by TCRdb to between 2018 and 2021). Turning to the overall study: Peripheral blood was collected at initial diagnosis, before any treatment. Prospective prediction of ophthalmopathy was tested in an independent validation cohort of 18 to 20 hyperthyroidism patients and around 16 patients who later progressed to ophthalmopathy. After sampling, hyperthyroidism patients received methimazole starting at 30 mg daily, and ophthalmopathy patients received high-dose intravenous methylprednisolone. According to the paper, TCR Vbeta CDR3 sequencing was carried out on 135 peripheral blood samples, which came from under 50 ophthalmopathy, about 75 hyperthyroidism and approximately 17 progressor patients. The approximately 100 discovery patients were divided at random into training and test sets in a 7:3 ratio. Thyroid tissue and blood T-cell repertoires from roughly six Graves' hyperthyroidism patients were also compared in the study. To identify distinguishing TCR V-J signatures, a discovery cohort of 95 to 100 patients was used, comprising some 45 with Graves' ophthalmopathy and around 57 with stable Graves' hyperthyroidism.

The CDR3 contains 14 residues, cysteine and phenylalanine counted. The sequence is cut down to CDR3 DNA, 42 bases in frame from base 1. V was cut back by 6 bases and J by 4 bases, leaving a gap of 13 bases between them. With respect to this clonotype: What this receptor recognizes is not known. Per-base quality was not reported, and no clone a single base away is much larger than it.

Ophthalmopathy patients had moderately to severely active disease, Clinical Activity Score of at least 3, NOSPECS grade of at least 4, and duration under 3 months. Patients with uncontrolled infections, other autoimmune diseases, pregnancy or lactation were excluded. Diagnoses were based on clinical symptoms, serum thyroxine and TRAb, thyroid ultrasound and orbital computed tomography. PBMCs were isolated from more than 8 ml of fresh peripheral blood by Ficoll-Paque density gradient centrifugation. Total RNA was extracted using Trizol reagent, and RNA quality was assessed on an Agilent 2100 Bioanalyzer. TCR beta CDR3 regions were amplified from RNA transcripts. A first-round RT-PCR of the TCR CDR3 used the HTBI primer set with the Qiagen OneStep RT-PCR kit. Libraries were constructed in a second round of multiplex PCR, after which size selection and purification were performed. Sequencing of the libraries was done on an Illumina HiSeq2000 using paired-end 100 bp reads. In the paper's pipeline: SOAPnuke was used to process the raw data, with reads discarded if the reads contained adapters or uncalled bases, had a mean Phred below 15, or lacked an exact constant-primer or identifier match. COPE v1.2.5 was used to merge the high-quality paired reads, and each unique nucleotide sequence was defined as a clonotype. MiTCR v1.1 was used to align clonotypes to the IMGT TRBV, TRBD and TRBJ reference segments. The analysis was restricted to V-J combinations with a frequency above 0.0001, which together covered 99.2% of the repertoires. The TCS score was defined as the ratio of F50 (clonal expansion) to E x V (chaos), calculated using BLOSUM62-based TCRdist between CDR3 peptides within each V-J. Welch's t-statistics and random forest reduced some 510 V-J features to about 12, which were used in a naive Bayes classifier (R e1071). Starting from the raw public reads, TCRdb applied fastp trimming at Q25, assembled clones with MiXCR and retained in-frame beta chains. Rows with one shared CDR3 protein collapse into an entry with the most common genes and DNA. TCRdb's processing, not the authors' own work, is the source of the V and J calls. A total of around 300,000 distinct CDR3 sequences appear in this sample, 22% of them only once. Over 55% of the sample lies in the top ten.

Paper-wide results and their limitations: A model built on a 13 V-J signature distinguished ophthalmopathy from stable hyperthyroidism, reaching about 88% sensitivity and 81.08% specificity in cross-validation and 80%/75% in testing. In validation, progression to ophthalmopathy was predicted by the model with nearly 71% sensitivity and 72% to 85% specificity, a median of around 6.5 months before onset. No statistical method was used to set the sample size in advance, and investigators knew the group allocation. Blood samples also contained most of the expanded thyroid clonotypes (frequency above 0.001), which suggests that blood repertoires may reflect thyroid immune responses.

Input material: blood. The TCR comes from a man aged 25 to 40 with Graves' ophthalmopathy. This sequence uses TRBV12-3 or TRBV12-4 and TRBJ2-1, with the D gene tentatively TRBD1 or TRBD2, based on 5 matching bases in each. The nucleotide sequence reads as follows: TGTGCCAGCAGCTCCTTCGGGGCGTACAATGAGCAGTTCTTC. It codes for CASSSFGAYNEQFF.